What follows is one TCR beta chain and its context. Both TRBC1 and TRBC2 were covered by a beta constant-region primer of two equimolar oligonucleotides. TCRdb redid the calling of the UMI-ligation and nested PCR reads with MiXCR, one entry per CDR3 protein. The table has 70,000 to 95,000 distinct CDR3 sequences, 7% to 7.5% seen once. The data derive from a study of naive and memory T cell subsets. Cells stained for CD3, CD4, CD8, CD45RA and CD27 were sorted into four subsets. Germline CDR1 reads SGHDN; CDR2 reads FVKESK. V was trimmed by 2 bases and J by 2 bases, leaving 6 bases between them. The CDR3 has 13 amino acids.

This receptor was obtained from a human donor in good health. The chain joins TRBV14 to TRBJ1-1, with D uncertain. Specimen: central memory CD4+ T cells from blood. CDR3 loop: CASSQIYNTEAFF. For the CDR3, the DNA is TGTGCCAGCAGCCAAATTTACAACACTGAAGCTTTCTTT.